The source of this TCR beta chain is a study of PD-L1 blockade in urothelial cancer. Study-level results: Durable-benefit patients showed greater tumor-associated blood clone expansion at 3 weeks. A pretreatment blood TCR clonality that fell below the median predicted better progression-free and overall survival.

For this clone: Its antigen is undetermined.

Each PCR received spiked synthetic TCR analog templates. The method was immunoSEQ multiplex PCR; TCRdb's version includes in-frame clones alone and lacks a portion of them. The data hold about 84,000 clones, with more than 75% observed a single time. Germline V gives CDR1 LNHNV, CDR2 YYDKDF (reference sequence). The V gene lost 0 bases and the J gene lost 2 bases, with 11 bases spanning the gap. This CDR3 contains 16 residues. Metastatic or locally advanced urothelial carcinoma was present in the patients. Specimen: PBMCs, collected around atezolizumab (anti-PD-L1) treatment. The chain uses TRBV15 and TRBJ2-1, with D tentatively TRBD1 (6 bases). This TCR derives from a man aged 65 to 79 with urothelial cancer. The CDR3 loop reads CATSRDMGATYNEQFF. DNA of the CDR3: TGTGCCACCAGCAGAGATATGGGGGCAACCTACAATGAGCAGTTCTTC.